This T cell receptor (beta chain) was identified in a study of cytomegalovirus exposure and HLA in healthy donors. The PCR employed 60 Vbeta primers together with 13 Jbeta primers. Clones were sequenced by immunoSEQ multiplex PCR, and TCRdb holds only the in-frame ones, with some missing. The sample shows 99,000 or so clones, 9.5% to 13% of them seen only once. About this clone: Antigen unknown.

V was trimmed by 5 bases and J by 2 bases, leaving 14 bases between them. Germline CDR1 is SGHTA and CDR2 is FQGTGA. The CDR3 has 15 residues. Study-wide results and limits: Altogether, 160 or so TCR beta chains were recorded as cytomegalovirus-associated. A later analysis reportedly found fewer N-insertions in an Asian-associated ancestry cluster than the roughly 670-donor mean.

The J gene is TRBJ2-3, the V gene TRBV7-3; tentatively, D is TRBD2 (5 bases). The TCR sequence derives from a man aged 40-49 years in good health and CMV-seropositive. What was sequenced was PBMCs. CDR3 amino acids: CASSLSAATTDTQYF. In nucleotides, the CDR3 is TGTGCCAGCAGCCTCTCAGCGGCAACCACAGATACGCAGTATTTT. The full variable domain, rest sourced from reference TRBV7-3 and TRBJ2-3, is GAGVSQTPSNKVTEKGKYVELRCDPISGHTALYWYRQSLGQGPEFLIYFQGTGAADDSGLPNDRFFAVRPEGSVSTLKIQRTERGDSAVYLCASSLSAATTDTQYFGPGTRLTVL.